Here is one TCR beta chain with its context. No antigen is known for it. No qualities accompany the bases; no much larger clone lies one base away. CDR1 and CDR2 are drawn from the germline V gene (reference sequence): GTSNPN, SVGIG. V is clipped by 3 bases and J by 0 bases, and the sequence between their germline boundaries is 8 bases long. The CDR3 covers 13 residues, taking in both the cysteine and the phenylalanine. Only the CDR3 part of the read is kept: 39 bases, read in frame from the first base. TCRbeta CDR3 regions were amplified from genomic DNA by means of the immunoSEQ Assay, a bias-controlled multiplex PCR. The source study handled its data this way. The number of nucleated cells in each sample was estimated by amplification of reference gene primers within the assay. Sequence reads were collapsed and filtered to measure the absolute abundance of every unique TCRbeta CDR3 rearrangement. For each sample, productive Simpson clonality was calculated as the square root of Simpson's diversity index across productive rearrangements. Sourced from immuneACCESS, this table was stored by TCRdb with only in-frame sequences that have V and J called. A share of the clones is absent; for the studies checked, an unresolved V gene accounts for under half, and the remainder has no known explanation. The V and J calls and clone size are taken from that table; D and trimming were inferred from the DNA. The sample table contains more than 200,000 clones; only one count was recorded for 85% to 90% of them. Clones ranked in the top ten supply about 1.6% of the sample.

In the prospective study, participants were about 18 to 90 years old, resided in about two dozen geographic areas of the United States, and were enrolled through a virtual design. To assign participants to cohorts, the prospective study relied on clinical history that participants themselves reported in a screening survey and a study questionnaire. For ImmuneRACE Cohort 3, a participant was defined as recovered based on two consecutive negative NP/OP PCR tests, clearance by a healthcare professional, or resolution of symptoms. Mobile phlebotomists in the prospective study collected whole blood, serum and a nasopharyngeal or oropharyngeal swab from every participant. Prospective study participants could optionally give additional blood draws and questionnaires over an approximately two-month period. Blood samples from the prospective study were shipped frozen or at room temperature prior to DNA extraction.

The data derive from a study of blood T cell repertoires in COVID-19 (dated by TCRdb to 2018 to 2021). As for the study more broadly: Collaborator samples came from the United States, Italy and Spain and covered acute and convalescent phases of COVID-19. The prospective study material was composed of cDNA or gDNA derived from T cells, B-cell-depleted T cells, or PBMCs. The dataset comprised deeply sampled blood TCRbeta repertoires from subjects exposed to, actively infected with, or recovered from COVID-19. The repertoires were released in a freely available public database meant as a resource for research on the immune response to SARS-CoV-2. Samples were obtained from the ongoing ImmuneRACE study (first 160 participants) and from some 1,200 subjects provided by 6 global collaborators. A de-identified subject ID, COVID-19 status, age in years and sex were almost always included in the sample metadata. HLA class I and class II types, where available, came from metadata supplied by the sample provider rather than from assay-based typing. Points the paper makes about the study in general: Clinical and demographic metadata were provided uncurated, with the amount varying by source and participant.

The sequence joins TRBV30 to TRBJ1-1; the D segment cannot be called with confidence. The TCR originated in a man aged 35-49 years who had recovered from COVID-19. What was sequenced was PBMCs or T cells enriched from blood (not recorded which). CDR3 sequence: CAWSRQVNTEAFF. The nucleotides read TGTGCCTGGAGCCGCCAGGTGAACACTGAAGCTTTCTTT.